This TCR beta chain was retrieved from a study of blood T cell repertoires in COVID-19. Study details: Whether acute or convalescent, the COVID-19 samples came from the United States, Italy and Spain. Sample material is recorded as cDNA or gDNA derived from T cells, B-cell-depleted T cells, or PBMCs.

Under the authors' procedure: Cell counts per sample came from amplifying reference gene primers. The table came from immunoSEQ multiplex PCR; TCRdb's copy has only in-frame clones and leaves some out. V, J and clone size were drawn from that table, and D and trimming were deduced from the DNA. The data hold 95,000 to 150,000 clones, with approximately 92% observed a single time. This CDR3 region has 14 residues. V lost 6 bases, J lost 6 bases, and 14 bases lay in between. Germline V CDR1 and CDR2: ENHRY, SYGVKD. The source of this sequence is a man in his sixties or seventies with active or convalescent COVID-19. This chain joins TRBV10-3 and TRBJ2-2; D uncertain. The specimen was peripheral blood. The CDR3 loop is CAIRKVESPGELFF. DNA for the CDR3: TGTGCCATCAGGAAAGTGGAGTCGCCCGGGGAGCTGTTTTTT.